These T cell receptor beta chains were read from a single sample in a study of CD8 T cells in ankylosing spondylitis. TCRdb processed the 5' RACE reads anew with MiXCR; each CDR3 protein has one entry. Among 390,000 or so distinct CDR3 sequences listed, around 22% were seen once. The sample comprised blood, either unsorted or a sorted T cell fraction (not recorded which). The receptor set was obtained from a male donor with ankylosing spondylitis. Each CDR3 is given with its conserved first and last residue. The D gene is left open where the match is weak. For some rows the clone size is stated as once, few or many, or as a class when expanded; others skip it.

J	V	length	size	D	CDR3	DNA
TRBJ2-1	TRBV4-2	12	-	-	CASSQERYEQFF	TGTGCCAGCAGCCAAGAGCGTTATGAGCAGTTCTTC
TRBJ1-1	TRBV2	12	many	-	CASKQGGPGAFF	TGTGCCAGCAAGCAGGGAGGTCCTGGAGCTTTCTTT
TRBJ1-4	TRBV20-1	16	-	TRBD1	CSASVLRTGANEKLFF	TGCAGTGCTAGCGTTCTCCGGACAGGGGCTAATGAAAAACTGTTTTTT
TRBJ2-2	TRBV25-1	14	few	TRBD1	CASSATGYTGELFF	TGTGCCAGCAGCGCGACAGGGTACACCGGGGAGCTGTTTTTT
TRBJ1-2	TRBV5-1	14	-	-	CASSLGYGQFGYTF	TGCGCCAGCAGCTTGGGTTATGGACAGTTTGGCTACACCTTC
TRBJ2-2	TRBV5-1	15	-	-	CASSFSTVNTGELFF	TGCGCCAGCAGCTTTTCGACAGTAAACACCGGGGAGCTGTTTTTT
TRBJ1-1	TRBV3-1	15	many	TRBD1	CASSQDPYRGSEAFF	TGTGCCAGCAGCCAAGATCCCTACAGGGGGTCTGAAGCTTTCTTT
TRBJ2-3	TRBV7-3	15	-	TRBD1	CASSRQGSRTDTQYF	TGTGCCAGCAGCCGACAGGGGAGTAGGACAGATACGCAGTATTTT
TRBJ2-7	TRBV7-9	15	-	TRBD2	CASSRRLAGAPEQYF	TGTGCCAGCAGCCGACGACTAGCGGGAGCCCCCGAGCAGTACTTC
TRBJ1-5	TRBV6-6	13	few	-	CASSYSIREPQHF	TGTGCCAGCAGTTACTCGATTCGTGAACCCCAGCATTTT
TRBJ2-2	TRBV2	13	-	-	CASSEVSYGELFF	TGTGCCAGCAGTGAAGTGTCCTACGGGGAGCTGTTTTTT
TRBJ2-7	TRBV5-1	15	-	-	CASKPATGTLYEQYF	TGCGCCAGCAAGCCCGCAACAGGGACCCTCTACGAGCAGTACTTC
TRBJ2-7	TRBV6-1	12	-	-	CASSELAYEQYF	TGTGCCAGCAGTGAACTGGCGTACGAGCAGTACTTC
TRBJ2-1	TRBV10-3	14	-	-	CAISERSRINEQFF	TGTGCCATCAGTGAGAGGTCCCGTATCAATGAGCAGTTCTTC
TRBJ2-5	TRBV7-9	12	-	-	CASSTRAETQYF	TGTGCCAGCAGCACCCGGGCAGAGACCCAGTACTTC
TRBJ1-2	TRBV20-1	16	few	TRBD1	CSATRQGPEEGFGYTF	TGCAGTGCTACCCGACAGGGCCCAGAGGAAGGGTTTGGCTACACCTTC
TRBJ1-6	TRBV2	13	-	TRBD1	CASLGQYNSPLHF	TGTGCCAGCCTGGGACAGTATAATTCACCCCTCCACTTT
TRBJ2-2	TRBV20-1	16	once	TRBD1	CSAREGRQGNTGELFF	TGCAGTGCTAGAGAAGGCAGACAGGGGAACACCGGGGAGCTGTTTTTT
TRBJ1-1	TRBV10-1	13	-	-	CASSEEAFTEAFF	TGCGCCAGCAGTGAAGAGGCCTTCACTGAAGCTTTCTTT